This T cell receptor beta chain was observed in a study of T cell repertoires and HLA-DP antigens. Overall study context: Average DNA input: roughly 0.2 ug for CD137+CD4+ sorts, approximately 1,100 ng pre-culture. Findings of the study overall: Against one allele, clones undetected before culture averaged around 40%; against the other, roughly 51%. Naive and memory CD4+ repertoires were not analysed separately.

Germline CDR1 reads MNHNS; CDR2 reads SASEGT. This CDR3 comprises 12 residues. The ends were cut back, 7 bases at V and 0 bases at J, with 6 bases in the middle. The primer mix covered 54 TRBV segments and 13 TRBJ segments. Clones were read by immunoSEQ multiplex PCR, and TCRdb kept only the in-frame ones, dropping some. The sample has some 89,000 clones; around nine tenths are singletons. With respect to this clone: The antigen is unknown.

The TCR sequence derives from a man aged 45-60 years in good health and CMV-seronegative. Sequencing was done on a sample of CD4+ T cells from PBMCs. The chain recombines TRBV6-1 with TRBJ1-2; D uncertain. CDR3 in amino acids: CASTGANYGYTF. The CDR3, as DNA: TGTGCCAGCACAGGTGCTAACTATGGCTACACCTTC.